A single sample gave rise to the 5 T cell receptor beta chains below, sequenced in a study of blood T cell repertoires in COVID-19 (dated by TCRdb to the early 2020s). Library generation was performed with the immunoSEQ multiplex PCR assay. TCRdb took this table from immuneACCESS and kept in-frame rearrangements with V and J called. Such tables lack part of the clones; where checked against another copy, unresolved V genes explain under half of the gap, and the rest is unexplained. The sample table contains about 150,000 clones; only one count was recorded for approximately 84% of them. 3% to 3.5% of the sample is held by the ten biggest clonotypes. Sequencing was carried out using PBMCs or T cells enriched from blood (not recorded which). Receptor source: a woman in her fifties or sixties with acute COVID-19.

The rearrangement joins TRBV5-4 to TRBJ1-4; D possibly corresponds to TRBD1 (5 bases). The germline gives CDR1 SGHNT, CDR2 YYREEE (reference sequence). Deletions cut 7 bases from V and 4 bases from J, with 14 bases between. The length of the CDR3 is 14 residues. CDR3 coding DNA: TGTGCCAGCGGAACGGGGGGGGATAATGAAAAACTGTTTTTT. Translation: CASGTGGDNEKLFF.

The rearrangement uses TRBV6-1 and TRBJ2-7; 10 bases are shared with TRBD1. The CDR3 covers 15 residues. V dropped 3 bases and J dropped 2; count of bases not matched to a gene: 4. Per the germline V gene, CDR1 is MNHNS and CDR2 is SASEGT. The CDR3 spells CASSDTGTGAYEQYF. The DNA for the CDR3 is TGTGCCAGCAGTGACACCGGGACAGGGGCCTACGAGCAGTACTTC.

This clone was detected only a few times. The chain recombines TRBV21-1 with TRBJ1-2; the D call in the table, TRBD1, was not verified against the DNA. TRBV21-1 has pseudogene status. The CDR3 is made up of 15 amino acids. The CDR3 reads CASLPAGGLPYAYTF. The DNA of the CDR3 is TGTGCCAGCCTACCAGCAGGGGGCTTACCATATGCCTACACCTTC.

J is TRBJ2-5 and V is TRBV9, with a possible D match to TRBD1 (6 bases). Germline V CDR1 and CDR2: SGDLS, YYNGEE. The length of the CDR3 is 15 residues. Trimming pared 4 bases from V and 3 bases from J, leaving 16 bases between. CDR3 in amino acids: CASSQNGEGEETQYF. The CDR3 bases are TGTGCCAGCAGCCAGAATGGAGAGGGGGAAGAGACCCAGTACTTC. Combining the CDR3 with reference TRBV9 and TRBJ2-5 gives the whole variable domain DSGVTQTPKHLITATGQRVTLRCSPRSGDLSVYWYQQSLDQGLQFLIQYYNGEERAKGNILERFSAQQFPDLHSELNLSSLELGDSALYFCASSQNGEGEETQYFGPGTRLLVL.

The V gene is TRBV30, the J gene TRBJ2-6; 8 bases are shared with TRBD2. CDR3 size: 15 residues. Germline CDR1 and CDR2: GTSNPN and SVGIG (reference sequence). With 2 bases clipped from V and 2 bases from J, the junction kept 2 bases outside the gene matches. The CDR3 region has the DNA TGTGCCTGGAGTTTCGGGGGGGCTGGGGCCAACGTCCTGACTTTC. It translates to CAWSFGGAGANVLTF. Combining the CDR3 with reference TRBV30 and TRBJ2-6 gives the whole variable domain SQTIHQWPATLVQPVGSPLSLECTVEGTSNPNLYWYRQAAGRGLQLLFYSVGIGQISSEVPQNLSASRPQDRQFILSSKKLLLSDSGFYLCAWSFGGAGANVLTFGAGSRLTVL.